This TCR beta chain was recorded in a study of beta chain features in type 1 diabetes. As for this clone: Its antigen is not known.

Study outcomes and limitations: Shorter TCRB CDR3s, moderately but significantly so, were found in Type 1 diabetes patients in all four CD4+ subsets.

The CDR3 is 15 amino acids. J gave up 4 bases and V 9 bases, and 11 bases lay outside the gene matches. CDR1 and CDR2 from the germline V gene are LNHDA and SQIVND (reference sequence). CD4+ naive, central memory, regulatory and stem cell-like memory subsets were isolated by sorting on CD45RO/CCR7/CD25/CD127/CD95/CD27. Reverse transcribing all isolated RNA meant expressed TCRB transcripts were sequenced. Only in-frame clones appear in the TCRdb table, and some are missing; sequencing was by immunoSEQ multiplex PCR. Here the sample spans about 250,000 clones, roughly a tenth being singletons. The chain is built from TRBV19 and TRBJ1-2; 10 bases fit TRBD1. The sample consisted of naive CD4+ T cells from blood. The TCR comes from a man between 25 and 39 years old with type 1 diabetes. The chain's CDR3 is CASAKPGQGTYGYTF. The CDR3 DNA is TGTGCCAGCGCAAAACCGGGACAGGGGACCTATGGCTACACCTTC.